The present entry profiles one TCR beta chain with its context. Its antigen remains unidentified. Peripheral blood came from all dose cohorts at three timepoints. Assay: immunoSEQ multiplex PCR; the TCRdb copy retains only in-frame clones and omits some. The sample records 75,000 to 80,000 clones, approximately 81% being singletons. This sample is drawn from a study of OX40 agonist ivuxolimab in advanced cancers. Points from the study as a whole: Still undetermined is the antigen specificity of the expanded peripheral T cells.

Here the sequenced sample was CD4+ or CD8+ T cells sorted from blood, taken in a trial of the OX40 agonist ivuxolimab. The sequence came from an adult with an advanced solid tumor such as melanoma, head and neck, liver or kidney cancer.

CDR3 DNA: TGTGCCAGCAGCTCGACTAGCGGGAGTGAAGAGACCCAGTACTTC. The encoded protein is CASSSTSGSEETQYF. The chain uses TRBV7-8 and TRBJ2-5; 12 nucleotides align to TRBD2. The CDR3 has 15 residues. The V segment lost 4 bases and the J segment 3 bases; nucleotides outside the gene matches: 3. CDR1 SGHVS and CDR2 FQNEAQ come from the germline V gene.